A selection of T cell receptor beta chains follows, all from one sample in a study of technical replicates of blood from several donors. Produced via immunoSEQ multiplex PCR; TCRdb's table is partial and in-frame only. The table records about 80,000 clones, approximately 96% of them present only once. What was sequenced was T cells isolated from PBMCs. These TCRs come from a human donor in good health. The CDR3 runs from the conserved cysteine through the conserved F or W.

J gene,V gene,CDR3 protein
TRBJ2-3,TRBV10-3,CAILTSEGPDTQYF
TRBJ2-7,TRBV28,CASTDPAQGAYEQYF
TRBJ1-3,TRBV2,CASTPTRNTIYF
TRBJ1-3,TRBV7-8,CASSLARGAGRKTGNTIYF
TRBJ1-2,TRBV27,CASSSNYGYTF
TRBJ2-5,TRBV5-4,CASSGGIEGEYQETQYF
TRBJ2-7,TRBV6-5,CASRQGRDEQYF
TRBJ2-7,TRBV4-2,CASSQGYQVHGQYF
TRBJ1-2,TRBV30,CAWSVGQVIGDGYTF
TRBJ2-1,TRBV5-4,CASRKWGPKVYEQFF
TRBJ2-7,TRBV7-2,CASGLVTSSYEQYF
TRBJ2-3,TRBV10-3,CAISDNTDTQYF
TRBJ2-5,TRBV30,CAWSVRWGLAGGETQYF
TRBJ2-7,TRBV27,CASSLVSGYEQYF
TRBJ2-1,TRBV5-1,CASSGGRTGLSEQFF
TRBJ2-7,TRBV5-6,CASSLAGDGSYEQYF
TRBJ2-7,TRBV6-5,CASSSFDGYERQYF
TRBJ2-7,TRBV28,CASSFPTGTGGKEQYF
TRBJ2-2,TRBV9,CASSVEQYGELFF
TRBJ2-7,TRBV19,CASSPQGRGGEQYF
TRBJ1-1,TRBV6-1,CASRQQNTEAFF
TRBJ2-5,TRBV9,CASSVEGAYETQYF
TRBJ1-1,TRBV5-5,CASSLVIGTEAFF
TRBJ1-1,TRBV4-1,CASSQVFGSRTEAFF
TRBJ2-5,TRBV28,CASTGTGFQETQYF
TRBJ2-5,TRBV6-6,CASSRGQETQYF
TRBJ2-5,TRBV7-9,CASSLDSGGWETQYF
TRBJ2-7,TRBV11-3,CASSLDRTGLYEQYF
TRBJ2-5,TRBV27,CASSSMGLRGKETQYF
TRBJ2-3,TRBV25-1,CASSPTSGVTDTQYF
TRBJ2-7,TRBV5-1,CASSLGTSGSYEQYF
TRBJ2-7,TRBV7-3,CASSRDSNYEQYF
TRBJ1-2,TRBV7-2,CASTNLPQTLYGYTF
TRBJ2-7,TRBV7-2,CASSFPLYEQYF
TRBJ1-4,TRBV10-3,CAISDSGQQGEKLFF
TRBJ1-2,TRBV11-3,CASSFPGEGYGYTF
TRBJ2-7,TRBV4-2,CASSPEASGGYSYEQYF
TRBJ2-3,TRBV6-1,CASSRTGTSTDTQYF
TRBJ1-5,TRBV19,CASSILAYRGDQPQHF
TRBJ1-5,TRBV19,CASSIGSPSNQPQHF
TRBJ2-1,TRBV10-3,CAISESEGLAYNEQFF